This TCR beta chain derives from a study of blood T cells in healthy people across ages. A remark on this clonotype: Its antigen is undetermined.

Using a J-beta primer mix together with a sample-barcoded 5' primer, a second PCR was run for roughly 7 to 11 cycles. Each cDNA molecule received a tag from a template-switch adaptor that had 12 random nucleotides. TCRdb recomputed calls from the 5' RACE reads with MiXCR, one row per CDR3 protein. The table has hundreds of thousands of distinct CDR3 sequences, 20% to 25% seen once. No fewer than 6.5 million PBMCs went into each sample. Notes on the study in general: Naive T cell percentage and TCR beta diversity correlated strongly. Per million T cells, the diversity of TCR beta decreased roughly linearly as age advanced.

Germline V gene lookup returns CDR1 LGHDT and CDR2 YNNKEL (reference sequence). This CDR3 spans 15 amino acids. V gave up 4 bases and J gave up 1 base, with 11 bases separating them. Specimen: blood. This chain uses TRBV3-1 with TRBJ2-1; perhaps D is TRBD1 or TRBD2 (5 bases each). The clonotype was recovered from a man between 65 and 85 years old in good health. CDR3 loop: CASSRDPESYNEQFF. The CDR3 DNA reads TGTGCCAGCAGCCGGGACCCAGAATCCTACAATGAGCAGTTCTTC.